This T cell receptor beta chain was retrieved from a study of T cells expressing NK-cell markers. The overall study: The TCR beta repertoires were obtained from sorted CD3+CD56+NKG2C+, CD3+CD56+NKG2C- and CD3+CD56-NKG2C+ T cells. Eight donors were sequenced, of whom seven were HCMV-seropositive, while the remaining one was HCMV-seronegative.

Germline CDR1 reads MGHRA; CDR2 reads YSYEKL. The CDR3 totals 17 residues. It was by 5'RACE template switching with UMIs that TCR beta cDNA was made. Using the 5' RACE reads, TCRdb records one entry per CDR3 protein without DNA. This repertoire includes 130,000 to 150,000 distinct CDR3 sequences. As regards this clonotype: Its target is not known.

Study-level results: It remained uncertain whether the expanded NKG2C+ T cell clones were specific for HCMV antigens.

The rearrangement uses TRBV4-1 and TRBJ2-3. Sequencing used blood T cells: a sorted CD56 or NKG2C T cell subset, CD4+ or CD8+ T cells, or bulk PBMC T cells (not recorded which). This receptor was identified in a man between 18 and 35 years old in good health. Here the CDR3 reads CASSQVERSWSTDTQYF.